This entry concerns a single TCR beta chain. Its antigen is still unknown. The sample comes from a study of cytomegalovirus exposure and HLA in healthy donors. Study overall: The same platform as the 500 to 700 first-cohort repertoires was used for the 100 to 150 validation repertoires, a later analysis reported. Study-wide results and limits: Specificity of a few CMV-associated chains for CMV antigens was verified in vitro. Altogether, 164 TCR beta chains were recorded as cytomegalovirus-associated. First-cohort TCR clusters were later found to tend to co-occur in the 130 or so validation repertoires.

Data came from immunoSEQ multiplex PCR; TCRdb stores just in-frame clones and leaves some out. The sample yields 250,000 to 300,000 clones, almost 90% seen once. The germline V gene has CDR1 SGHRS and CDR2 YFSETQ. The V segment lost 0 bases and the J segment 4 bases; nucleotides outside the gene matches: 3. The CDR3 is 15 amino acids. The chain recombines TRBV5-1 with TRBJ2-1, with 8 nucleotides matching TRBD2. The receptor was isolated from a woman aged 18-30 years in good health and CMV-seronegative. Sequencing used PBMCs. CDR3 sequence reads: CASSLAGGNYNEQFF. The CDR3 DNA is TGCGCCAGCAGCTTGGCGGGGGGGAATTACAATGAGCAGTTCTTC.